The 6 T cell receptor beta chains below come from one sample, sequenced in a study of blood T cell repertoires in COVID-19. Sequencing was performed with immunoSEQ multiplex PCR; in TCRdb, only in-frame clones are kept and a portion is missing. The sample has 290,000 or so clones, 80% to 85% seen once. Source material: PBMCs or T cells enriched from blood (not recorded which). Source of these receptors: a man aged 40-49 years who had been exposed to COVID-19.

The CDR3 bases are TGTGCCAGCAGTGAAGCGCTGAGATTTGCGCAGTATTTT. Translated: CASSEALRFAQYF. This chain links TRBV6-1 with TRBJ2-3; D not certain. CDR3 length: 13 residues. V was clipped by 0 bases and J by 10 bases, with 11 bases between them. Per the germline V gene, CDR1 is MNHNS and CDR2 is SASEGT.

The chain is built from TRBV3-1 (or the pseudogene TRBV3-2) and TRBJ2-1; TRBD2 matches at 10 bases. The CDR3 spans 18 residues. V dropped 0 bases and J dropped 8; count of bases not matched to a gene: 13. Germline lookup yields CDR1 LGHDT and CDR2 YNNKEL (reference sequence). The CDR3 sequence: CASSQDWSRASGSYEQFF. The CDR3 region has the DNA TGTGCCAGCAGCCAAGATTGGTCTCGGGCTAGCGGGAGTTATGAGCAGTTCTTC.

This clone was detected once. Written as DNA, the CDR3 is TGTGCCAGCAGCCACGGCGGGAGGAGTGAAAAACTGTTTTTT. Protein: CASSHGGRSEKLFF. The genes are TRBV25-1 and TRBJ1-4; no definite D call. V lost 6 bases and J lost 7, with 15 bases in between. This CDR3 contains 14 residues. In germline, CDR1 is MGHDK, CDR2 SYGVNS.

The rearrangement uses TRBV9 and TRBJ2-5; the D gene is possibly TRBD2 (6 bases). CDR1 and CDR2 (germline): SGDLS, YYNGEE. Trimming left V 0 bases short and J 5 bases short, with 17 bases between. The CDR3 is 16 residues long. As DNA, the CDR3 is TGTGCCAGCAGCGTAGCTGGGGGGTCTCCCACGGAGACCCAGTACTTC. This translates into CASSVAGGSPTETQYF.

The V gene is TRBV6-5, the J gene TRBJ1-5, with D uncertain. Germline-derived CDR1 and CDR2 are MNHEY and SVGAGI. The CDR3 length is 15 residues. The V end lost 0 bases, the J end lost 4 bases, and 10 bases lay between the germline ends. The CDR3 reads CASSYSNTVNQPQHF. DNA for the CDR3: TGTGCCAGCAGTTACTCGAATACGGTGAATCAGCCCCAGCATTTT.

The chain combines TRBV27 with TRBJ2-5; 12 positions match TRBD2. Germline CDR1 and CDR2: MNHEY and SMNVEV (reference sequence). Trimming took 6 bases from V and 3 from J; bases not matched to a gene: 2. This CDR3 has 14 amino acids. The CDR3 region is CASSRTSGEETQYF. Written as DNA, the CDR3 is TGTGCCAGCAGCCGGACTAGCGGGGAAGAGACCCAGTACTTC.